The 26 T cell receptor beta chains listed next were all sequenced from one sample in a study of cytomegalovirus exposure and HLA in healthy donors. Data came from immunoSEQ multiplex PCR; TCRdb stores just in-frame clones and leaves some out. The data show 110,000 to 150,000 clones, over 90% seen once. Sequenced: PBMCs. The receptors here all came from a man younger than 35 in good health and CMV-seropositive.

This chain joins TRBV19 and TRBJ1-4; 9 positions match TRBD1. CDR1 is LNHDA and CDR2 is SQIVND in the germline V gene (reference sequence). J gave up 7 bases and V 1 base, and 4 bases lay outside the gene matches. This CDR3 comprises 15 residues. DNA of the CDR3: TGTGCCAGTAGTATAGGTGGGACAGGGAGTGAAAAACTGTTTTTT. Amino acid sequence: CASSIGGTGSEKLFF.

On this clone: At one end the junction does not follow the germline gene, possibly because of a read error. The chain carries TRBV10-3 and TRBJ1-3; 9 nucleotides agree with TRBD1. Germline CDR1 reads ENHRY; CDR2 reads SYGVKD. CDR3 length: 15 amino acids. Written as DNA, the CDR3 is TGCGCCATCAGCGATGTGACAGGGGGTGGAAACACCATATATTTT. Translated, it gives CAISDVTGGGNTIYF.

The J gene is TRBJ2-1, the V gene TRBV28; 10 bases agree with TRBD2. Germline V lookup: CDR1 MDHEN, CDR2 SYDVKM. The CDR3 is 15 amino acids. The V segment lost 2 bases and the J segment 10 bases; nucleotides outside the gene matches: 8. The CDR3 is CASSLRLAGVIEQFF. The CDR3 region has the DNA TGTGCCAGCAGTTTAAGGCTAGCGGGAGTAATCGAGCAGTTCTTC.

The rearrangement uses TRBV28 and TRBJ2-7; D is unclear. Germline V lookup: CDR1 MDHEN, CDR2 SYDVKM. This CDR3 is 12 amino acids long. V lost 3 bases, J lost 1 base, and 4 bases lay in between. CDR3 sequence reads: CASSFASYEQYF. The CDR3 DNA is TGTGCCAGCAGTTTTGCGTCCTACGAGCAGTACTTC. Full variable domain (missing parts from reference TRBV28 and TRBJ2-7): DVKVTQSSRYLVKRTGEKVFLECVQDMDHENMFWYRQDPGLGLRLIYFSYDVKMKEKGDIPEGYSVSREKKERFSLILESASTNQTSMYLCASSFASYEQYFGPGTRLTVT.

The chain uses TRBV6-5 and TRBJ1-2; TRBD1 matches 8 bases. Trimming at V came to 8 bases and at J to 6 bases, leaving 2 bases not matched to a gene. The CDR3 has 11 residues. CDR1 is MNHEY and CDR2 is SVGAGI in the germline V gene. The CDR3 spells CASRQGHGYTF. CDR3 nucleotide sequence: TGTGCCAGCCGACAGGGGCATGGCTACACCTTC.

The chain joins TRBV27 to TRBJ2-1; tentative D call: TRBD1 (5 bases). From germline, CDR1 is MNHEY and CDR2 SMNVEV (reference sequence). V shed 6 bases and J shed 6 bases, with 21 bases lying between them. The CDR3 has 16 residues. The CDR3 sequence: CASRSSTAFQGNEQFF. As DNA, the CDR3 is TGTGCCAGCAGATCATCCACAGCCTTCCAGGGCAATGAGCAGTTCTTC.

The chain recombines TRBV7-9 with TRBJ2-7; no firm D call. The CDR3 has 17 amino acids. The V and J ends lost 3 bases and 5 bases respectively, with 23 bases between them. Germline CDR1 reads SEHNR; CDR2 reads FQNEAQ (reference sequence). CDR3 protein: CASSFPSFAPVSHEQYF. CDR3 nucleotide sequence: TGTGCCAGCAGCTTCCCCTCTTTTGCCCCGGTGTCCCACGAGCAGTACTTC.

The rearrangement joins TRBV7-2 to TRBJ1-5, with 10 nucleotides matching TRBD1. V trimming: 6 bases; J trimming: 4 bases; junction bases outside the gene matches: 3. Germline CDR1 is SGHTA and CDR2 is FQGNSA. The CDR3 length is 14 residues. CDR3 amino acids: CASRGTGANQPQHF. Written as DNA, the CDR3 is TGTGCCAGCAGGGGGACAGGGGCAAATCAGCCCCAGCATTTT.

CDR3 sequence: CASSLDSGRLSDTQYF. In DNA form, the CDR3 reads TGTGCCAGCAGCTTAGATAGCGGGAGACTGTCAGATACGCAGTATTTT. The rearrangement links TRBV7-9 to TRBJ2-3; 9 nucleotides agree with TRBD2. The length of the CDR3 is 16 residues. The germline gives CDR1 SEHNR, CDR2 FQNEAQ (reference sequence). Losses at the gene ends were 1 base for V and 4 bases for J; bases not matched to a gene: 6. The variable domain in full, with the rest retrieved from reference TRBV7-9 and TRBJ2-3, is DTGVSQNPRHKITKRGQNVTFRCDPISEHNRLYWYRQTLGQGPEFLTYFQNEAQLEKSRLLSDRFSAERPKGSFSTLEIQRTEQGDSAMYLCASSLDSGRLSDTQYFGPGTRLTVL.

This chain joins TRBV27 and TRBJ2-1; D may be TRBD2 (6 bases). V gave up 4 bases and J gave up 2 bases, with 15 bases separating them. The CDR3 has 16 amino acids. Per the germline V gene, CDR1 is MNHEY and CDR2 is SMNVEV (reference sequence). CDR3 DNA: TGTGCCAGCAGTTCTGGCGGGAAGGGAGCCTACAATGAGCAGTTCTTC. Its translation: CASSSGGKGAYNEQFF.

J is TRBJ2-7 and V is TRBV4-1; 8 bases line up with TRBD2. The CDR3 covers 15 residues. The J segment lost 5 bases and the V segment lost 2 bases, leaving 8 bases of the junction unmatched. Germline CDR1 and CDR2: MGHRA and YSYEKL. The CDR3 DNA follows: TGCGCCAGCAGCCAAATAACTAGCGGACGGGACGAGCAGTACTTC. As protein: CASSQITSGRDEQYF.

The chain recombines TRBV7-8 with TRBJ2-4, with D maybe TRBD2 (6 bases). The CDR3 spans 14 residues. V lost 8 bases to trimming and J lost 1 base, with 12 bases between them. In germline, CDR1 is SGHVS, CDR2 FQNEAQ. The CDR3 bases are TGTGCCAGCGGCGCAGGGAGGGCCAAAAACATTCAGTACTTC. This gives the protein CASGAGRAKNIQYF.

The chain has TRBV7-2 and TRBJ1-1; D gene unclear. The CDR3 sequence is 13 residues long. Deletions cut 0 bases from V and 6 bases from J, with 8 bases between. The germline V gene has CDR1 SGHTA and CDR2 FQGNSA. The DNA for the CDR3 is TGTGCCAGCAGCTTAGCGAGTGGAGCTGAAGCTTTCTTT. It codes for CASSLASGAEAFF.

The chain combines TRBV19 with TRBJ2-2; 8 nucleotides align to TRBD2. Germline CDR1 and CDR2: LNHDA and SQIVND (reference sequence). This CDR3 is 16 amino acids long. Losses at the gene ends were 5 bases for V and 6 bases for J; bases not matched to a gene: 11. CDR3 sequence (DNA): TGTGCCAGTAGTTCCTTCAGCGGGAGAGGGGCCGGGGAGCTGTTTTTT. As protein: CASSSFSGRGAGELFF.

The gene calls are TRBV19 and TRBJ2-7; 12 bases fit TRBD1. This CDR3 is 15 amino acids long. Germline V CDR1 and CDR2: LNHDA, SQIVND (reference sequence). V was pared by 3 bases and J by 7 bases, with 7 bases of the junction left unmatched. CDR3 amino acids: CASSMWGQGAGEQYF. The CDR3 DNA follows: TGTGCCAGTAGTATGTGGGGACAGGGGGCTGGAGAGCAGTACTTC. The entire variable domain, with the rest obtained from reference TRBV19 and TRBJ2-7, is as follows: DGGITQSPKYLFRKEGQNVTLSCEQNLNHDAMYWYRQDPGQGLRLIYYSQIVNDFQKGDIAEGYSVSREKKESFPLTVTSAQKNPTAFYLCASSMWGQGAGEQYFGPGTRLTVT.

The chain carries TRBV28 and TRBJ1-6; 10 nucleotides line up with TRBD1. The germline V gene encodes CDR1 MDHEN and CDR2 SYDVKM. The trim removed 5 bases at V and 13 bases at J, leaving 14 bases unmatched. The CDR3 totals 16 residues. CDR3 nucleotide sequence: TGTGCCAGCAGTCCCGGGTTCGACAGGGGGCTTGCGCCCCTCCACTTT. Amino acids: CASSPGFDRGLAPLHF.

J is TRBJ2-5 and V is TRBV6-1; TRBD1 matches at 7 bases. Germline assignment: CDR1 MNHNS and CDR2 SASEGT. The CDR3 loop spans 13 amino acids. V was pared by 6 bases and J by 4 bases, with 5 bases of the junction left unmatched. The CDR3: CASRVTGVETQYF. CDR3 sequence (DNA): TGTGCCAGCAGAGTTACAGGGGTAGAGACCCAGTACTTC.

The rearrangement uses TRBV5-1 and TRBJ2-7, with 9 bases that match TRBD1. V lost 5 bases, J lost 3 bases, and 3 bases stayed unmatched. Germline CDR1 reads SGHRS; CDR2 reads YFSETQ. This CDR3 is 13 amino acids long. The CDR3 region is CASRRTGDYEQYF. As DNA, the CDR3 is TGCGCCAGCAGGAGGACAGGGGACTACGAGCAGTACTTC.

The V call is TRBV18, the J call TRBJ2-7, with D tentatively TRBD1 (5 bases). Germline CDR1 reads KGHSH; CDR2 reads LQKENI. CDR3 length equals 13 residues. Trimming stripped 2 bases from V and 6 bases from J, with 11 bases between. CDR3 residues: CASSPRRGAEQYF. CDR3 in DNA: TGTGCCAGCTCACCAAGGCGTGGGGCCGAGCAGTACTTC.

V gene TRBV2 combines with J gene TRBJ2-1, with TRBD2 identical over 9 bases. The CDR3 length is 14 residues. Germline CDR1 reads SNHLY; CDR2 reads FYNNEI. V lost 5 bases and J lost 5; bases outside the gene matches: 4. CDR3 nucleotide sequence: TGTGCCAGCAGTTTAGCGGGAGCCCACAATGAGCAGTTCTTC. Amino acid sequence: CASSLAGAHNEQFF.

The chain employs TRBV11-1 and TRBJ2-1, with D possibly matching TRBD2 (5 bases). V was trimmed by 2 bases and J by 15 bases, leaving 20 bases between them. The CDR3 totals 14 residues. Germline values: CDR1 SGHAT, CDR2 FQDESV (reference sequence). The CDR3 spells CASSLIGGGATLFF. Here the CDR3 DNA reads TGTGCCAGCAGCTTAATAGGTGGAGGAGCCACCCTGTTCTTC. The complete variable domain, with remaining parts taken from reference TRBV11-1 and TRBJ2-1, reads EAEVAQSPRYKITEKSQAVAFWCDPISGHATLYWYRQILGQGPELLVQFQDESVVDDSQLPKDRFSAERLKGVDSTLKIQPAELGDSAMYLCASSLIGGGATLFFGPGTRLTVL.

The chain is built from TRBV7-2 and TRBJ1-1; D remains unclear. CDR1 is SGHTA and CDR2 is FQGNSA in the germline V gene. The CDR3 covers 14 residues. V dropped 7 bases and J dropped 2 bases, with 14 bases sitting between them. DNA for the CDR3: TGTGCCAGCACCATTTCGGGGATAAACACTGAAGCTTTCTTT. Translation: CASTISGINTEAFF.

The rearrangement links TRBV19 to TRBJ1-5; D is possibly TRBD1 (6 bases). V was trimmed by 3 bases and J by 7 bases, leaving 13 bases between them. CDR3 length: 14 amino acids. Looked up from germline, CDR1 is LNHDA and CDR2 is SQIVND (reference sequence). The CDR3 here is CASSIGRGDQPQHF. The CDR3 DNA reads as TGTGCCAGTAGTATTGGCAGGGGTGACCAGCCCCAGCATTTT.

J is TRBJ2-1 and V is TRBV13; TRBD2 matches at 10 bases. Germline V gives CDR1 PRHDT, CDR2 FYEKMQ (reference sequence). The junction had 9 bases not matched to a gene; V was cut back by 2 bases and J by 8 bases. The CDR3 sequence is 16 residues long. As DNA, the CDR3 is TGTGCCAGCAGCTTATTAGCGGGAGGAGTCCAGGATGAGCAGTTCTTC. The encoded protein is CASSLLAGGVQDEQFF.

This CDR3 is CASSELISGGREKLFF. CDR3 coding DNA: TGTGCCAGCAGTGAACTAATTTCAGGGGGTCGGGAAAAACTGTTTTTT. The chain carries TRBV2 and TRBJ1-4; 7 bases match TRBD1. CDR3 length: 16 amino acids. The germline CDR1 and CDR2 sequences are SNHLY and FYNNEI. Unmatched junction bases numbered 11, after V lost 2 bases and J lost 8 bases.

This rearrangement joins TRBV2 to TRBJ2-2, with 7 bases aligning to TRBD1. Trimming removed 6 bases from V and 6 bases from J; junction bases left unmatched: 1. The CDR3 sequence is 12 residues long. Germline V lookup: CDR1 SNHLY, CDR2 FYNNEI. The CDR3 DNA reads TGTGCCAGCAGCGGACAGGCCGGGGAGCTGTTTTTT. It codes for CASSGQAGELFF.